These 12 T cell receptor beta chains were sequenced from one sample in a study of post-analysis software for immune sequencing data. No antigen has been identified for these receptors. TCR beta cDNA libraries included unique molecular identifiers. One entry per CDR3 protein, called by TCRdb with MiXCR from the PCR reads. Seen here are roughly 800,000 distinct CDR3 sequences, approximately 30% observed once, and the top ten hold roughly 0.53%. The study, taken as a whole, reports: TRBV5-6, TRBV5-1 and TRBV20-1 were among about 5 TRBV segments more frequent in patients than controls.

Sequencing was carried out using blood. The source of these receptors is a girl aged 5-17 years with multiple sclerosis.

This chain joins TRBV29-1 and TRBJ2-3; D is perhaps TRBD2 (5 bases). CDR3 size: 13 residues. Germline V gene lookup returns CDR1 SQVTM and CDR2 ANQGSEA. Trimming left V 6 bases short and J 5 bases short, with 15 bases between. Written as DNA, the CDR3 is TGCAGCGTCGTTAGTAGCGTTGGAGATACGCAGTATTTT. Protein sequence: CSVVSSVGDTQYF.

This clonotype was observed a few times. The V gene is TRBV13, the J gene TRBJ1-1; D gene ambiguous. Germline V gene sequence: CDR1 PRHDT, CDR2 FYEKMQ (reference sequence). This CDR3 region has 14 residues. Trimming left V 4 bases short and J 0 bases short, with 9 bases between. DNA for the CDR3: TGTGCCAGCAGCTGGTTTCGGATGAACACTGAAGCTTTCTTT. Amino acid sequence: CASSWFRMNTEAFF.

This clonotype was seen a handful of times. The chain links TRBV20-1 to TRBJ1-2; weak D call: TRBD1 (5 bases). CDR1 and CDR2 from the germline V gene are DFQATT and SNEGSKA (reference sequence). The germline V and J ends were trimmed by 4 bases and 3 bases, with 18 bases remaining between them. CDR3 size: 15 residues. In nucleotides, the CDR3 is TGCAGTGCTAATTACGGGGCCAACCTAGACTATGGCTACACCTTC. It codes for CSANYGANLDYGYTF.

The chain links TRBV20-1 to TRBJ2-7; TRBD2 agrees at 10 bases. This CDR3 comprises 16 residues. Germline trimming cut 3 bases from V and 6 bases from J; bases unmatched to any gene: 14. Germline V gene data show CDR1 as DFQATT and CDR2 as SNEGSKA (reference sequence). For the CDR3, the DNA is TGCAGTGCTAGCGTGGGCGGACTAGCGGAGGTCGGCGAGCAGTACTTC. Amino acid sequence: CSASVGGLAEVGEQYF.

This clonotype has more than one count but fewer than ten. This chain uses TRBV18 with TRBJ1-2; 7 nucleotides line up with TRBD1. Germline V CDR1 and CDR2: KGHSH, LQKENI. CDR3 length: 16 amino acids. The J segment lost 2 bases and the V segment lost 3 bases, leaving 9 bases of the junction unmatched. CDR3 sequence reads: CASSPQSTGTNYGYTF. CDR3 bases: TGTGCCAGCTCACCCCAATCGACAGGGACCAACTATGGCTACACCTTC.

The chain carries TRBV9 and TRBJ1-1, with a weak D call TRBD1 (6 bases). This CDR3 comprises 15 residues. The V end lost 4 bases, the J end lost 1 base, and 14 bases lay between the germline ends. Germline V gene sequence: CDR1 SGDLS, CDR2 YYNGEE. CDR3 sequence: CASSPPTDRNTEAFF. CDR3 coding DNA: TGTGCCAGCAGCCCGCCCACGGACAGGAACACTGAAGCTTTCTTT.

The chain uses TRBV6-2 or TRBV6-3 and TRBJ2-7, with D maybe TRBD1 (6 bases). The CDR3 is 12 amino acids. Germline V gives CDR1 MNHEY, CDR2 SVGEGT. V was cut by 7 bases and J by 7 bases, with 14 bases left in between. The CDR3 DNA reads TGTGCCAGCAAGGGGGTTCGGAATGAGCAGTACTTC. Encoded protein: CASKGVRNEQYF.

Only a few counts were recorded for this clonotype. The CDR3 region is CSARPAIAVYNEQFF. CDR3 DNA: TGCAGTGCTAGGCCCGCTATAGCGGTCTACAATGAGCAGTTCTTC. V usage is TRBV20-1 and J usage is TRBJ2-1; perhaps TRBD2 as D (6 bases). From germline, CDR1 is DFQATT and CDR2 SNEGSKA (reference sequence). The V gene lost 3 bases and the J gene lost 3 bases, with 15 bases spanning the gap. The CDR3 spans 15 residues.

Concerning this clonotype itself: The junction does not match germline at one end; this may be a read error. The rearrangement joins TRBV7-2 to TRBJ2-5; D possibly uses TRBD1 or TRBD2 (6 bases each). CDR1 is SGHTA and CDR2 is FQGNSA in the germline V gene. This CDR3 region has 15 residues. Here the CDR3 DNA reads TGTGCCGGCAGCTTAAAAGGGACGGGGGCGAGGACCCAGTACTTC. Translating it yields CAGSLKGTGARTQYF.

The chain is built from TRBV20-1 and TRBJ2-5; 7 bases agree with TRBD2. Germline-derived CDR1 and CDR2 are DFQATT and SNEGSKA (reference sequence). The CDR3 runs to 12 residues. The V segment lost 8 bases and the J segment 1 base; nucleotides outside the gene matches: 4. The CDR3 DNA sequence: TGCAGTACCAGGACTAGCCAAGAGACCCAGTACTTC. This gives the protein CSTRTSQETQYF.

In its sample, this clonotype was seen a few times. This chain uses TRBV7-9 with TRBJ2-6; either TRBD1 or TRBD2 may fit D (5 bases each). Per the germline V gene, CDR1 is SEHNR and CDR2 is FQNEAQ (reference sequence). The V end lost 11 bases, the J end lost 7 bases, and 27 bases lay between the germline ends. This CDR3 comprises 17 residues. The CDR3 DNA reads TGTGCCCTCCCCCGGGACGACTCCTCTCTGGTTGCCAACGTCCTGACTTTC. Protein: CALPRDDSSLVANVLTF. Supplemented by reference TRBV7-9 and TRBJ2-6, the full variable domain reads DTGVSQNPRHKITKRGQNVTFRCDPISEHNRLYWYRQTLGQGPEFLTYFQNEAQLEKSRLLSDRFSAERPKGSFSTLEIQRTEQGDSAMYLCALPRDDSSLVANVLTFGAGSRLTVL.

J is TRBJ1-1 and V is TRBV12-3 or TRBV12-4; D unclear. The CDR3 length is 13 residues. The V and J ends lost 3 bases and 4 bases respectively, with 9 bases between them. The CDR3 loop reads CASSFMRSTEAFF. In nucleotides, the CDR3 is TGTGCCAGCAGTTTTATGAGGTCCACTGAAGCTTTCTTT.